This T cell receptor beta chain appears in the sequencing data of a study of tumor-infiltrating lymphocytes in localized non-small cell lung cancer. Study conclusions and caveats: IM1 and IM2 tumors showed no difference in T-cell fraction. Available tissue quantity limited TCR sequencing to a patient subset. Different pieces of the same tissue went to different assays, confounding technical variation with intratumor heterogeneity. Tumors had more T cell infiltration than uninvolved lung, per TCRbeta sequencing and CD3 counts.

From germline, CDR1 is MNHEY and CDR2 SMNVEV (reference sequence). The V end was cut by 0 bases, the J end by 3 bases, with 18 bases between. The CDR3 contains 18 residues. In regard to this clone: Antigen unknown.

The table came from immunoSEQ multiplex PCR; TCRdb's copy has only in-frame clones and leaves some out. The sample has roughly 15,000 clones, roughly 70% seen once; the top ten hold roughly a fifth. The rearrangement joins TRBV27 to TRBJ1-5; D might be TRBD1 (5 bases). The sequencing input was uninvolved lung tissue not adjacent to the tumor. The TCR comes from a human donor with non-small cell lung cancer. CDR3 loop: CASSLSGGSGSVNQPQHF. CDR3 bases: TGTGCCAGCAGTTTATCTGGGGGGTCAGGGTCTGTCAATCAGCCCCAGCATTTT.